This TCR beta chain was documented in a study of vaccination and CD4 T cells after COVID-19. Documented treatment: roughly ten-day PBMC culture with coronavirus spike peptide pools or control peptides (ViraFEST assay). The assay that was used to sequence DNA from cultured CD4+ T cells was the Oncomine TCR Beta short-read assay. TCRdb recomputed calls from the PCR reads with MiXCR, one row per CDR3 protein. The table records roughly 14,000 distinct CDR3 sequences, approximately 24% of them present only once. With V trimmed by 0 bases and J by 4 bases, 12 bases remained unmatched. Germline V gene sequence: CDR1 LGHNA, CDR2 YNFKEQ. The CDR3 is 17 residues long. For this clonotype: Its matching antigen is unknown.

The sequencing used CD4+ T cells from blood, cultured in vitro, collected after SARS-CoV-2 vaccination. The source of this sequence is a human donor who had recovered from COVID-19. The chain links TRBV4-2 to TRBJ2-7; 7 positions agree with TRBD1. CDR3 sequence reads: CASSQDLGQGVRYEQYF. CDR3 nucleotides: TGTGCCAGCAGCCAAGATCTAGGGCAGGGGGTTAGATACGAGCAGTACTTC.